This T cell receptor (beta chain) was found in a study of T and B cells in COVID-19 patients. Study in general: Peripheral blood came from COVID-19 patients with active infection or after recovery. The recovered patients had mostly mild to moderate COVID-19 with outpatient management.

Each TRB amplification used roughly 240-550 ng of genomic DNA from blood. J gave up 1 base and V 0 bases, and 2 bases lay outside the gene matches. The CDR3 contains 15 residues. The V gene's germline CDR1 is SGHNT and CDR2 YYREEE (reference sequence). TRB rearrangements were amplified by multiplex PCR with BIOMED2 TRB-A/B primers. TCRdb redid the calling of the multiplex PCR reads with MiXCR, one entry per CDR3 protein. The repertoire has 5,500 to 8,000 distinct CDR3 sequences, 22% of them found once; the top ten carry less than 4.5%. This clonotype is labeled medium-sized. What it recognizes is unknown. Study-level findings and limits: The recovered cohort had thousands of exclusive TCR clusters, including around 31 low generation probability clusters. Symptomatic-phase blood samples from mildly ill patients and early samples from severe cases were scarce.

Sequencing was carried out using blood. This rearrangement joins TRBV5-4 to TRBJ2-7, with 9 bases identical to TRBD1. The sequence derives from a human donor who had recovered from COVID-19. CDR3 sequence: CASSLAGTGSYEQYF. The CDR3 nucleotides are TGTGCCAGCAGCTTGGCCGGGACAGGGTCCTACGAGCAGTACTTC.